Listed here are 14 T cell receptor beta chains from one sample, sequenced in a study of T cells after yellow fever vaccination. TCRdb recomputed calls from the 5' RACE reads with MiXCR, one row per CDR3 protein. The sample yields 510,000 or so distinct CDR3 sequences, roughly 19% seen once. Specimen: PBMCs, collected 15 days after the yellow fever booster vaccination. The origin of the receptors is a man younger than 40 who received the YFV17D yellow fever vaccine.

The chain is built from TRBV11-1 and TRBJ1-5; 12 bases are shared with TRBD1. V was pared by 7 bases and J by 1 base, with 14 bases of the junction left unmatched. The germline V gene has CDR1 SGHAT and CDR2 FQDESV (reference sequence). The CDR3 loop spans 19 amino acids. DNA for the CDR3: TGTGCCAGCAACCTTAGGGGGACAGGGGGCTTGGGAAGCAATCAGCCCCAGCATTTT. Translated, it gives CASNLRGTGGLGSNQPQHF.

V gene TRBV12-3 or TRBV12-4 combines with J gene TRBJ2-5; D is possibly TRBD2 (5 bases). This CDR3 contains 11 residues. Trimming removed 6 bases at V and 7 bases at J, with 9 bases between. Here the CDR3 reads CASRQEGTQYF. The CDR3 bases are TGTGCCAGCAGACAAGAGGGGACCCAGTACTTC.

This clonotype was found a few times. The rearrangement uses TRBV6-5 and TRBJ2-5; D may be TRBD1 or TRBD2 (6 bases each). The CDR3 is 15 residues long. V lost 0 bases and J lost 5, with 13 bases in between. Per germline, CDR1 MNHEY and CDR2 SVGAGI. CDR3 loop: CASSYSGAGRETQYF. The CDR3 nucleotides read TGTGCCAGCAGTTACTCGGGGGCAGGGAGGGAGACCCAGTACTTC.

The rearrangement links TRBV12-3 or TRBV12-4 to TRBJ2-4; D is uncertain. This CDR3 contains 14 residues. The germline V and J ends were trimmed by 1 base and 5 bases, with 9 bases remaining between them. The CDR3 region is CASSLVAGQNIQYF. The CDR3 nucleotides are TGTGCCAGCAGTTTAGTGGCAGGCCAAAACATTCAGTACTTC.

The table lists this clonotype with a few counts. The rearrangement uses TRBV7-2 and TRBJ1-4, with D possibly TRBD1 on 6 matching bases. Germline loops: CDR1 SGHTA, CDR2 FQGNSA. Trimming took 6 bases from V and 8 from J, leaving 16 bases between them. The CDR3 totals 14 residues. The CDR3 spells CASRTGRGNEKLFF. The CDR3 coding sequence is TGTGCCAGCAGAACAGGGAGGGGGAACGAAAAACTGTTTTTT.

The chain uses TRBV5-5 and TRBJ2-7; D is perhaps TRBD1 (5 bases). The CDR3 length is 14 residues. Trimming cost V 2 bases and J 5 bases, with 14 bases left between them. The V gene's germline CDR1 is SGHKS and CDR2 YYEKEE (reference sequence). CDR3 DNA sequence: TGTGCCAGCAGCTTCCAGGTAGGGGCCCACGAGCAGTACTTC. Translated, it gives CASSFQVGAHEQYF.

This clonotype was counted a few times. The chain uses TRBV20-1 and TRBJ2-1, with 7 bases that match TRBD2. V gave up 0 bases and J gave up 4 bases; unmatched junction bases: 6. This CDR3 has 15 amino acids. Per germline, CDR1 DFQATT and CDR2 SNEGSKA (reference sequence). The CDR3 nucleotides are TGCAGTGCTAGAGATACCAAGGGAGGGTACAATGAGCAGTTCTTC. Its translation: CSARDTKGGYNEQFF.

This clonotype has just a few counts. The chain carries TRBV20-1 and TRBJ2-1; D possibly matches TRBD1 or TRBD2 (6 bases each). V lost 6 bases and J 7 bases, leaving 19 bases between the germline ends. Germline CDR1 DFQATT, CDR2 SNEGSKA (reference sequence). The CDR3 is 14 residues long. As DNA, the CDR3 is TGCAGTGCCCCGCTACAGGGAGGTCGAAATGAGCAGTTCTTC. It specifies CSAPLQGGRNEQFF.

This clonotype occurred a few times. The chain uses TRBV29-1 and TRBJ2-7; 12 bases map to TRBD2. The CDR3 consists of 13 residues. Germline values: CDR1 SQVTM, CDR2 ANQGSEA. Losses at the gene ends were 6 bases for V and 7 bases for J; bases not matched to a gene: 7. CDR3 nucleotides: TGCAGCGTCGCTAGCGGGAGGGGTAGAGAGCAGTACTTC. It codes for CSVASGRGREQYF.

There are a few counts of this clonotype. The chain recombines TRBV5-1 with TRBJ2-5; 9 bases match TRBD1. The CDR3 is 14 residues long. The germline CDR1 and CDR2 sequences are SGHRS and YFSETQ. J was trimmed by 3 bases and V by 3 bases; bases with no gene match: 3. CDR3 amino acids: CASSSGQGKETQYF. CDR3 DNA: TGCGCCAGCAGCTCCGGACAGGGGAAAGAGACCCAGTACTTC.

This clonotype showed up many times. The chain is built from TRBV20-1 and TRBJ2-1; either TRBD1 or TRBD2 may supply D (5 bases each). V was trimmed by 3 bases and J by 9 bases, leaving 18 bases between them. Per the germline V gene, CDR1 is DFQATT and CDR2 is SNEGSKA (reference sequence). This CDR3 region has 14 residues. CDR3 DNA: TGCAGTGCTAGGAGGGGTCCCGCAGTGATTGAGCAGTTCTTC. Amino acids: CSARRGPAVIEQFF.

The chain joins TRBV20-1 to TRBJ2-3; TRBD2 might be the D (6 bases). Per germline, CDR1 DFQATT and CDR2 SNEGSKA (reference sequence). The V end lost 3 bases, the J end lost 0 bases, and 13 bases lay between the germline ends. The CDR3 covers 15 residues. The CDR3 nucleotides are TGCAGTGCTAGCGCGGGGCCTACTAGCACAGATACGCAGTATTTT. Translating gives CSASAGPTSTDTQYF.

This clonotype was detected only a few times. The chain joins TRBV12-3 or TRBV12-4 to TRBJ1-4, with D possibly matching TRBD1 (5 bases). CDR3 size: 14 residues. Trimming took 5 bases from V and 8 from J, leaving 15 bases between them. The CDR3 spells CASSPGQVREKLFF. In DNA form, the CDR3 reads TGTGCCAGCAGTCCGGGGCAGGTCCGGGAAAAACTGTTTTTT.

CDR3 loop: CASSVDNYNEQFF. The CDR3 region has the DNA TGTGCCAGCAGTGTTGACAATTACAATGAGCAGTTCTTC. V and J are TRBV6-1 and TRBJ2-1; no clear D gene. The CDR3 totals 13 residues. Germline V CDR1 and CDR2: MNHNS, SASEGT. V was cut by 4 bases and J by 4 bases, with 8 bases left in between.